The clone carrying this T cell receptor beta chain was seen a single time. Its antigen remains unidentified. The CDR3 consists of 15 residues. The germline gives CDR1 SGHAT, CDR2 FQNNGV. V gave up 1 base and J gave up 0 bases, with 7 bases separating them. At the time of sampling, donors were nominally healthy, though unrecorded immune exposures were likely. PCR primers comprised 60 Vbeta and 13 Jbeta primers. TCRdb's copy holds only in-frame clones and misses some; the assay was immunoSEQ multiplex PCR. This sample has roughly 130,000 clones; roughly four fifths occur once, and the top ten carry about 11%. This sample was taken from a study of cytomegalovirus exposure and HLA in healthy donors. Study results and caveats: Cytomegalovirus-associated status was assigned to more than 150 TCR beta chains. In vitro assays verified that a few CMV-associated chains recognized CMV antigens specifically.

Material: PBMCs. The chain couples TRBV11-2 to TRBJ1-3; D is uncertain. This receptor was identified in a male donor in good health and CMV-seropositive. CDR3 region: CASSLGGISGNTIYF. The DNA for the CDR3 is TGTGCCAGCAGCTTAGGAGGGATCTCTGGAAACACCATATATTTT.